The sequence of this TCR beta chain was determined in a study of shared clonotypes between healthy human individuals. This CDR3 is built from 15 residues. In germline, CDR1 is MDHEN, CDR2 SYDVKM. Trimming left V 3 bases short and J 9 bases short, with 18 bases between. Only one count was recorded for this clone. The method was immunoSEQ multiplex PCR; TCRdb's version includes in-frame clones alone and lacks a portion of them. The table has approximately 1,000,000 clones, 78% seen once. V usage is TRBV28 and J usage is TRBJ1-5; unclear D gene. The receptor's source is a man in his late teens or twenties in good health. Some clones in this sample may be carry-over from other donors' samples. Sequenced material: memory CD4+ T cells from PBMCs. Subset: CD45RA-negative fraction. This CDR3 is CASSLFGARPGPQHF. CDR3 bases: TGTGCCAGCAGTTTGTTTGGCGCACGCCCTGGGCCCCAGCATTTT.